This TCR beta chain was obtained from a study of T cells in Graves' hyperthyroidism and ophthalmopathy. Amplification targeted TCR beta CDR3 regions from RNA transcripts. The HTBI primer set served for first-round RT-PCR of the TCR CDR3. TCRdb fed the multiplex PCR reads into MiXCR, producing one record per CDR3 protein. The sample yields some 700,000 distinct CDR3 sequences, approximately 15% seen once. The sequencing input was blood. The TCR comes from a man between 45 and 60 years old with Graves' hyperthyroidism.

The CDR3 spells CASSETGRASGRIDNEQFF. The CDR3 bases are TGTGCCAGCAGCGAAACCGGACGGGCTAGCGGGAGAATAGACAATGAGCAGTTCTTC. The chain couples TRBV7-9 to TRBJ2-1, with 10 bases identical to TRBD2. The germline V gene encodes CDR1 SEHNR and CDR2 FQNEAQ (reference sequence). V gave up 5 bases and J gave up 5 bases; unmatched junction bases: 18. CDR3 length: 19 residues.